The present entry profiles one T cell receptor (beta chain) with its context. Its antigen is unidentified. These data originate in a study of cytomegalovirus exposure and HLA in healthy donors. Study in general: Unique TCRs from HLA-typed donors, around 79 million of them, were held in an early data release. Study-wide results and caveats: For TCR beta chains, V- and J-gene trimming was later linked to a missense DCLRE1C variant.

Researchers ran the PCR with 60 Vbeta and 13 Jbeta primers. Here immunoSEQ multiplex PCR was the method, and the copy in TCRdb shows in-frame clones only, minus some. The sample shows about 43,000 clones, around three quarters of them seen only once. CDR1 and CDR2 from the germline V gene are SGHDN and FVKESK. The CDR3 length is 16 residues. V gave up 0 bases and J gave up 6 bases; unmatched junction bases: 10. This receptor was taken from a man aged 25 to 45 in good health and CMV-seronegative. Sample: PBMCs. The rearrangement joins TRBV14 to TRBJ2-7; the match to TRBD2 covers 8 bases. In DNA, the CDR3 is TGTGCCAGCAGCCAAGATCCGGGGGGGGCGCGGGGCGAGCAGTACTTC. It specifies CASSQDPGGARGEQYF.